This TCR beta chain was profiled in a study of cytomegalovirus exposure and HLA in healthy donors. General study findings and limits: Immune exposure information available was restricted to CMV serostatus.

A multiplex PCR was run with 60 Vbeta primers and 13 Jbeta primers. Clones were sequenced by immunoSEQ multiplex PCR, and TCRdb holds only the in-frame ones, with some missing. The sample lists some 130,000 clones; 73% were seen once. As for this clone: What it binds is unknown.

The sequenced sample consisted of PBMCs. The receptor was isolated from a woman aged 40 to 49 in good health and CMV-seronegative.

CDR3 sequence: CAISEFDSGDTDTQYF. The CDR3, as DNA: TGTGCCATCAGTGAGTTCGATAGCGGGGACACAGATACGCAGTATTTT. V and J are TRBV10-3 and TRBJ2-3, with 8 bases lining up with TRBD2. The trim removed 1 base at V and 2 bases at J, leaving 5 bases unmatched. This CDR3 is 16 amino acids long. Germline lookup yields CDR1 ENHRY and CDR2 SYGVKD.